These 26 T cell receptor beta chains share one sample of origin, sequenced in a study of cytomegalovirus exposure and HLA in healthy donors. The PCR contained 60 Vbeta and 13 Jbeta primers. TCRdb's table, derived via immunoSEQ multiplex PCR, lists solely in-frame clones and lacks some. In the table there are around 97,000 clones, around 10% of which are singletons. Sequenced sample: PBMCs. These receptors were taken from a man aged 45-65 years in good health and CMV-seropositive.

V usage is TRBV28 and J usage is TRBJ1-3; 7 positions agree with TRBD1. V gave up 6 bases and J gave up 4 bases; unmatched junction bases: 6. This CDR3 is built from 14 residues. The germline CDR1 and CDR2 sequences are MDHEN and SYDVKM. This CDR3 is CASSRPGQGNTIYF. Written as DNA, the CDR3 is TGTGCCAGCAGCCGACCGGGACAGGGAAACACCATATATTTT.

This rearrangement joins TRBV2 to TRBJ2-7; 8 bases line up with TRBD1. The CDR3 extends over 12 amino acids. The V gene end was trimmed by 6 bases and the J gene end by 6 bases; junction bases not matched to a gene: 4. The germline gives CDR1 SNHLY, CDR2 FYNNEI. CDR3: CASRGQGSEQYF. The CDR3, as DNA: TGTGCCAGCAGAGGACAGGGAAGCGAGCAGTACTTC.

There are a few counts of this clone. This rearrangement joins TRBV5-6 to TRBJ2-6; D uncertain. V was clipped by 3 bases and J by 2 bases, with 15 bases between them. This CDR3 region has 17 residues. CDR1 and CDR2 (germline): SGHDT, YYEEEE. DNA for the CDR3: TGTGCCAGCAGCTCGCTTAACGAGATAGCTGGGGCCAACGTCCTGACTTTC. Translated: CASSSLNEIAGANVLTF.

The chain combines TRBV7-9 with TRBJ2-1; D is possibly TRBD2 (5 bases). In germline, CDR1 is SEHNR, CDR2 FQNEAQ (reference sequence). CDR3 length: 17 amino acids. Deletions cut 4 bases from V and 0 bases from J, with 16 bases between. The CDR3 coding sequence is TGTGCCAGCAGCTCCTTCGTTAGCGTGAGCTCCTACAATGAGCAGTTCTTC. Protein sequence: CASSSFVSVSSYNEQFF.

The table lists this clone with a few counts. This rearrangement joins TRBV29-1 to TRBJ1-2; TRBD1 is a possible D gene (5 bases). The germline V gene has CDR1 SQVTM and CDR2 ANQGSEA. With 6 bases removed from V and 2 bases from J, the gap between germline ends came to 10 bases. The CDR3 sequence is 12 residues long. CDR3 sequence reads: CSVIRENYGYTF. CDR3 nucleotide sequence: TGCAGCGTCATCAGGGAAAACTATGGCTACACCTTC.

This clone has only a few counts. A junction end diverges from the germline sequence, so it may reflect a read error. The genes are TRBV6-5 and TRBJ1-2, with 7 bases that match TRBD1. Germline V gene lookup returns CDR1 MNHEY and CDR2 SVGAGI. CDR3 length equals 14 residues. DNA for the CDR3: TGTGCCAGCAGCTACTCCAGGGGGAGATATGGCTACACCTTC. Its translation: CASSYSRGRYGYTF.

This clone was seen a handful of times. This CDR3 reads CASSLGRGYNEQYF. The CDR3 DNA sequence: TGTGCCAGCAGCTTGGGCAGGGGGTATAACGAGCAGTACTTC. The genes are TRBV5-6 and TRBJ2-7; 7 bases are a match to TRBD1. The CDR3 consists of 14 residues. V dropped 0 bases and J dropped 5; count of bases not matched to a gene: 5. Germline CDR1 SGHDT, CDR2 YYEEEE.

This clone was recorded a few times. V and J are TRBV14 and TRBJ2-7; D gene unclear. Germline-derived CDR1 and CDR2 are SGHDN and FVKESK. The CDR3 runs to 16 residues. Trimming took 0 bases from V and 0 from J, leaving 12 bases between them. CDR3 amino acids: CASSQDILASSYEQYF. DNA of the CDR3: TGTGCCAGCAGCCAAGATATTCTGGCTAGCTCCTACGAGCAGTACTTC.

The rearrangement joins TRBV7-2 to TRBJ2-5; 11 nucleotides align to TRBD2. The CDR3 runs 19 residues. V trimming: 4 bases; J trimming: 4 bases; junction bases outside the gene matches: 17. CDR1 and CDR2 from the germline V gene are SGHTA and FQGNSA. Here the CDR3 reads CASSSEVVAGGTQGETQYF. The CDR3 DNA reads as TGTGCCAGCAGCTCCGAGGTGGTAGCGGGAGGGACGCAGGGAGAGACCCAGTACTTC.

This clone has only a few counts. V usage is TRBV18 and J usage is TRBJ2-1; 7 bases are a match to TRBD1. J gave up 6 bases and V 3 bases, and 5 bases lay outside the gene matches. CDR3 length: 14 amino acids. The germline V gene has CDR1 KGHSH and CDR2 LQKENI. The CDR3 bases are TGTGCCAGCTCACCTGAGACAGGGACCAATGAGCAGTTCTTC. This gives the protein CASSPETGTNEQFF.

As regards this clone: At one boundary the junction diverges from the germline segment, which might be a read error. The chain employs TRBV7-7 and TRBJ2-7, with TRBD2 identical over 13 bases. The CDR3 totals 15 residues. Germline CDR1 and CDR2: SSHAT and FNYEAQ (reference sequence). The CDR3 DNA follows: TGTGCTAGCAGCTTAGGGACTAGCGGGAACGACGAGCAGTACTTC. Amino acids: CASSLGTSGNDEQYF.

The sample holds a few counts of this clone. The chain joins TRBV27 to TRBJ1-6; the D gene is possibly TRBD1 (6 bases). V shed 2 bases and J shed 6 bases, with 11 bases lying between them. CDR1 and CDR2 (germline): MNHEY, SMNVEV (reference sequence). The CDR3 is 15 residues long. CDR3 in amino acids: CASSLNGQTNSPLHF. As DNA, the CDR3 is TGTGCCAGCAGTTTAAATGGACAGACTAATTCACCCCTCCACTTT.

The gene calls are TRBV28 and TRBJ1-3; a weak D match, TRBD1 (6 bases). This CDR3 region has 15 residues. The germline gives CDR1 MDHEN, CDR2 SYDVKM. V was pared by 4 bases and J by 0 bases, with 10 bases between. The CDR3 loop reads CASSSGQISGNTIYF. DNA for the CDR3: TGTGCCAGCAGTTCCGGACAGATCTCTGGAAACACCATATATTTT.

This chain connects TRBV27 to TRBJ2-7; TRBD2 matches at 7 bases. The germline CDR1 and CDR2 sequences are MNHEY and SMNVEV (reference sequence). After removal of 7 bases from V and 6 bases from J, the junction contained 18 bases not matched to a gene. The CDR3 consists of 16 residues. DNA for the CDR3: TGTGCCAGCAAGCCCAGCGGGGAGTGGCCTCCTTCCGAGCAGTACTTC. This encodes CASKPSGEWPPSEQYF.

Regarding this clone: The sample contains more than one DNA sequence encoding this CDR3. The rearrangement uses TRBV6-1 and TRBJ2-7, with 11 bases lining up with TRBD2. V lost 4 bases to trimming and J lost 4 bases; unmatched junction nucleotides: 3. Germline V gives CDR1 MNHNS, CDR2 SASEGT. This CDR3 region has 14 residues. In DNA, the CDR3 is TGTGCCAGCAGTGTACTAGCGGGAGCTTACGAGCAGTACTTC. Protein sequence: CASSVLAGAYEQYF.

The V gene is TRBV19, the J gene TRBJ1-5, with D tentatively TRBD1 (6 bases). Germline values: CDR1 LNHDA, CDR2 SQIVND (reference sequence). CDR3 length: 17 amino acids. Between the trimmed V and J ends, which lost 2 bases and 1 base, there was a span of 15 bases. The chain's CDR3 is CASSIIPGQRSNQPQHF. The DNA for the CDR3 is TGTGCCAGTAGTATAATCCCCGGACAGCGAAGCAATCAGCCCCAGCATTTT. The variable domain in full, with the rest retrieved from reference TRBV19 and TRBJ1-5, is DGGITQSPKYLFRKEGQNVTLSCEQNLNHDAMYWYRQDPGQGLRLIYYSQIVNDFQKGDIAEGYSVSREKKESFPLTVTSAQKNPTAFYLCASSIIPGQRSNQPQHFGDGTRLSIL.

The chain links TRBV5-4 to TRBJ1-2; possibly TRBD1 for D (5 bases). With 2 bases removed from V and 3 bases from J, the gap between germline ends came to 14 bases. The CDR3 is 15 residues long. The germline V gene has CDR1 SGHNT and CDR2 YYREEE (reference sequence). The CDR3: CASSFGGEIYYGYTF. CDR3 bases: TGTGCCAGCAGCTTCGGGGGAGAGATCTACTATGGCTACACCTTC.

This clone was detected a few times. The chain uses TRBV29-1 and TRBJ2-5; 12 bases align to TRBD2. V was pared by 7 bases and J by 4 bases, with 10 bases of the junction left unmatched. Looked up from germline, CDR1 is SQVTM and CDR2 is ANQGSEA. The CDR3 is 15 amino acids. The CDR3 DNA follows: TGCAGCGCCAGTCTAGCGGGAGGGCCTCGAGAGACCCAGTACTTC. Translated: CSASLAGGPRETQYF.

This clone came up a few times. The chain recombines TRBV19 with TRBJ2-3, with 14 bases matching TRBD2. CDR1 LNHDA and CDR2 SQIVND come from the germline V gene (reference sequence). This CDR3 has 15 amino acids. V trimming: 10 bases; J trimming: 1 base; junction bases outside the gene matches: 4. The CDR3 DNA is TGTGCCACCGGGACTAGCGGGAGCGGCACAGATACGCAGTATTTT. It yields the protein CATGTSGSGTDTQYF.

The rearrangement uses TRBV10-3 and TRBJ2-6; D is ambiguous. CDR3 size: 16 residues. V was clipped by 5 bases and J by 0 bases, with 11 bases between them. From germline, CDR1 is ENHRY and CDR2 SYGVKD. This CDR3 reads CAISRDISSGANVLTF. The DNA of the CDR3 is TGTGCCATCAGTCGAGACATCAGCTCTGGGGCCAACGTCCTGACTTTC.

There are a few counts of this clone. The CDR3 spells CASAGQGSYNSPLHF. Written as DNA, the CDR3 is TGCGCCAGTGCGGGACAGGGGTCCTATAATTCACCCCTCCACTTT. The chain recombines TRBV4-1 with TRBJ1-6; TRBD1 matches at 10 bases. This CDR3 has 15 residues. Germline CDR1 is MGHRA and CDR2 is YSYEKL. The trim removed 9 bases at V and 1 base at J, leaving 3 bases unmatched.

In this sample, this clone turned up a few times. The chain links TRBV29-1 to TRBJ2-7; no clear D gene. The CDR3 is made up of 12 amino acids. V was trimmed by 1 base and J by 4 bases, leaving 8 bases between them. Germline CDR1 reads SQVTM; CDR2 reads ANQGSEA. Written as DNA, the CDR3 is TGCAGCGTTGAAGGAGAAAGATACGAGCAGTACTTC. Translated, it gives CSVEGERYEQYF.

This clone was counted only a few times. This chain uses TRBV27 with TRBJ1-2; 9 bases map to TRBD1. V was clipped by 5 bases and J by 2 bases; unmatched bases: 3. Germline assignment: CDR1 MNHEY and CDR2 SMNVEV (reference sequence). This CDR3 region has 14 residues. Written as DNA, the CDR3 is TGTGCCAGCAGTCCGGGACAGGGAAACTATGGCTACACCTTC. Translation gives CASSPGQGNYGYTF.

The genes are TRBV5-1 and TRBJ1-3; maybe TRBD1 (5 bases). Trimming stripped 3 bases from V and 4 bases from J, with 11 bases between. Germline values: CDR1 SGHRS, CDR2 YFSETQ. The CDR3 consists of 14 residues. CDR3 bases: TGCGCCAGCAGCTCGACAGCAGGGGGAAACACCATATATTTT. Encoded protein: CASSSTAGGNTIYF.

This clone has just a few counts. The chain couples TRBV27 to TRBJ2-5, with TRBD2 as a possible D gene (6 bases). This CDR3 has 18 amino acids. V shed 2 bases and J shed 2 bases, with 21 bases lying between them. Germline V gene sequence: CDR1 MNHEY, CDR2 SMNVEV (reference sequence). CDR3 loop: CASSLSFGIAESQETQYF. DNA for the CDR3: TGTGCCAGCAGTTTAAGTTTCGGAATAGCGGAGAGTCAAGAGACCCAGTACTTC.

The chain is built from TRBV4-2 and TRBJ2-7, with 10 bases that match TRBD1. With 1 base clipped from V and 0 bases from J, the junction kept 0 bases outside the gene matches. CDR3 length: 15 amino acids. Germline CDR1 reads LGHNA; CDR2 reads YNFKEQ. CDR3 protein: CASSQGTGGSYEQYF. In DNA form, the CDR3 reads TGTGCCAGCAGCCAAGGGACAGGGGGCTCCTACGAGCAGTACTTC.